These T cell receptor beta chains were read from a single sample in a study of shared clonotypes between healthy human individuals. The repertoire was sequenced with immunoSEQ multiplex PCR; TCRdb's copy has only in-frame clones and lacks some. The table records roughly 1.5 million clones, 95% to 99% of them present only once. Sequenced input: naive CD4+ T cells sorted from blood. The receptor source for this set is a man younger than 45 in good health. The CDR3 runs from the conserved cysteine through the conserved F or W. A D gene is named only where the DNA matches it firmly. Part of the rows lack a size; the others show once, few, many or a class for expanded clones.

CDR3: CAWRLAGVVEQFF
DNA: TGTGCCTGGAGACTAGCGGGAGTGGTTGAGCAGTTCTTC
D: TRBD2
V: TRBV30
J: TRBJ2-1
size: .

CDR3: CASTRDGTYEQYF
DNA: TGTGCCAGTACGCGGGACGGAACCTACGAGCAGTACTTC
D: .
V: TRBV2
J: TRBJ2-7
size: .

CDR3: CASSLFRGEYEQYF
DNA: TGTGCCAGCAGTTTATTCCGGGGGGAATACGAGCAGTACTTC
D: TRBD2
V: TRBV28
J: TRBJ2-7
size: .

CDR3: CSARMGQPQHF
DNA: TGCAGTGCTAGGATGGGCCAGCCCCAGCATTTT
D: .
V: TRBV20-1
J: TRBJ1-5
size: .

CDR3: CAWSRRAPGYGYTF
DNA: TGTGCCTGGAGTCGCCGGGCACCGGGCTATGGCTACACCTTC
D: .
V: TRBV30
J: TRBJ1-2
size: .

CDR3: CASSFSSSGSFTYEQYF
DNA: TGTGCCAGCAGCTTTAGTTCTAGCGGGAGCTTTACCTACGAGCAGTACTTC
D: TRBD2
V: TRBV7-8
J: TRBJ2-7
size: .

CDR3: CASSSQGNTEAFF
DNA: TGCGCCAGCAGCTCACAGGGGAACACTGAAGCTTTCTTT
D: .
V: TRBV5-1
J: TRBJ1-1
size: .

CDR3: CAISPWDRSTDTQYF
DNA: TGTGCCATCTCCCCCTGGGACCGAAGCACAGATACGCAGTATTTT
D: .
V: TRBV7-2
J: TRBJ2-3
size: .

CDR3: CASSQGRSGNTIYF
DNA: TGTGCCAGCAGTCAAGGGCGCTCTGGAAACACCATATATTTT
D: .
V: TRBV6-6
J: TRBJ1-3
size: .

CDR3: CSAPRTSGARNEQFF
DNA: TGCAGCGCTCCTCGGACTTCGGGAGCCCGGAATGAGCAGTTCTTC
D: .
V: TRBV29-1
J: TRBJ2-1
size: .

CDR3: CASSRSSASSYEQYF
DNA: TGTGCCAGTAGTAGATCGTCCGCCAGCTCCTACGAGCAGTACTTC
D: .
V: TRBV19
J: TRBJ2-7
size: .

CDR3: CASSLGGYDYGYTF
DNA: TGCGCCAGCAGCTTGGGAGGGTACGACTATGGCTACACCTTC
D: .
V: TRBV5-1
J: TRBJ1-2
size: few

CDR3: CASSIRDDRQSRANVLTF
DNA: TGTGCCAGCAGCATACGTGACGATCGACAAAGTCGGGCCAACGTCCTGACTTTC
D: .
V: TRBV11-3
J: TRBJ2-6
size: .

CDR3: CASSQRQGKAGNTIYF
DNA: TGTGCCAGCAGCCAGAGACAGGGCAAGGCTGGAAACACCATATATTTT
D: TRBD1
V: TRBV28
J: TRBJ1-3
size: .